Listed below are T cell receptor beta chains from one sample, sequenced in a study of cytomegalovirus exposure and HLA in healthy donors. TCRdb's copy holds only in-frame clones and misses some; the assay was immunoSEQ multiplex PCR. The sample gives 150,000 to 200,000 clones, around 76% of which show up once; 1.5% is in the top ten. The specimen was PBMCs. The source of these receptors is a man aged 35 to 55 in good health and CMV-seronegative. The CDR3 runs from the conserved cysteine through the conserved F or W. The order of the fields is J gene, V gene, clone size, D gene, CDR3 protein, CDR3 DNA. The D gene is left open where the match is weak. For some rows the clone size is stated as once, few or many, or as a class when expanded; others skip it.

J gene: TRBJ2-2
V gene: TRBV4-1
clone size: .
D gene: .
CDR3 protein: CASSQDPRLSSTGELFF
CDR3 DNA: TGCGCCAGCAGCCAAGATCCGCGGCTATCTTCCACCGGGGAGCTGTTTTTT

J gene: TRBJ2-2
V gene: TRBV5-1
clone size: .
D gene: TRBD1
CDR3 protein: CASSPSTGGTGELFF
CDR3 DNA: TGCGCCAGCAGCCCTTCGACAGGGGGAACCGGGGAGCTGTTTTTT

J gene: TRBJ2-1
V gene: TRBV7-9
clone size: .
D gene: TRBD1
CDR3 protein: CASSSTGGEQFF
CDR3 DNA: TGTGCCAGCAGCTCCACAGGGGGTGAGCAGTTCTTC

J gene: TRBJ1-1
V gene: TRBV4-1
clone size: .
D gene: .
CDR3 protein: CASSQESRGVATKAFF
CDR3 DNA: TGCGCCAGCAGCCAAGAATCCCGGGGGGTGGCGACTAAAGCTTTCTTT

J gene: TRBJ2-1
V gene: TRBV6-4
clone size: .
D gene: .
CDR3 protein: CASSDSPAPNNEQFF
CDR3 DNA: TGTGCCAGCAGTGACTCTCCAGCGCCCAACAATGAGCAGTTCTTC

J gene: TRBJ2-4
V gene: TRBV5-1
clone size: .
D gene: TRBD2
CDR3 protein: CASSLPGLAGRNIQYF
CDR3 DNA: TGCGCCAGCAGCCTTCCGGGACTAGCGGGGAGAAACATTCAGTACTTC

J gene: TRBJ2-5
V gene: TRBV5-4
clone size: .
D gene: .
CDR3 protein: CASSLVSAKETQYF
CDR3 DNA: TGTGCCAGCAGCTTGGTTTCTGCTAAAGAGACCCAGTACTTC

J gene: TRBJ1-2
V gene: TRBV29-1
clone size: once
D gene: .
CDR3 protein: CSGGGDYGYTF
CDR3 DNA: TGCAGCGGAGGCGGGGACTATGGCTACACCTTC

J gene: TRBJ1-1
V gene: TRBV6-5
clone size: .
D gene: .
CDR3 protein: CASSPQGRGVTEAFF
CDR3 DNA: TGTGCCAGCAGTCCACAGGGTCGAGGGGTCACTGAAGCTTTCTTT

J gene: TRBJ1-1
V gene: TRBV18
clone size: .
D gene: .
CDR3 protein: CASSLTSGTEAFF
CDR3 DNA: TGTGCCAGCTCCCTGACGTCGGGGACTGAAGCTTTCTTT

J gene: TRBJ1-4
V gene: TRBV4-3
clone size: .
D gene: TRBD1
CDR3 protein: CASSQGGTGDEKLFF
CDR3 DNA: TGCGCCAGCAGCCAAGGGGGGACAGGGGATGAAAAACTGTTTTTT

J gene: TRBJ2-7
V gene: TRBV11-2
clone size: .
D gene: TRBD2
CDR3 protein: CASSFSGGSSEQYF
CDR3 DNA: TGTGCCAGCAGCTTTAGCGGGGGTTCTAGCGAGCAGTACTTC

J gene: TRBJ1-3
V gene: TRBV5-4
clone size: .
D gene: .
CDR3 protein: CASSLAGGSLGNTIYF
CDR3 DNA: TGTGCCAGCAGCTTGGCTGGGGGCTCCCTGGGAAACACCATATATTTT

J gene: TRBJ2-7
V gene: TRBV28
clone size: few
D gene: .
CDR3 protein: CASSLVLRRSSYEQYF
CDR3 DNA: TGTGCCAGCAGTTTGGTCCTTCGGCGGAGCTCCTACGAGCAGTACTTC

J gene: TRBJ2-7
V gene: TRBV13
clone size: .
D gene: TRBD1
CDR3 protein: CASSLGGQGREQYF
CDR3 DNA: TGTGCCAGCAGCTTAGGCGGACAGGGTCGCGAGCAGTACTTC

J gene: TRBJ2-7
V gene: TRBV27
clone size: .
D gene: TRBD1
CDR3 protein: CASSPRTGGHEQYF
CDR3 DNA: TGTGCCAGCAGCCCCAGGACAGGGGGCCACGAGCAGTACTTC

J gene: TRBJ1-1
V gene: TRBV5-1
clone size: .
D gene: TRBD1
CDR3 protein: CASSTQGAQGTEAFF
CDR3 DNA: TGCGCCAGCAGCACCCAGGGGGCGCAGGGCACTGAAGCTTTCTTT

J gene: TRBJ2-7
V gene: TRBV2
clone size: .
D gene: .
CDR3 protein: CASSPLPYEQYF
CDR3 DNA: TGTGCCAGCAGTCCCCTACCCTACGAGCAGTACTTC